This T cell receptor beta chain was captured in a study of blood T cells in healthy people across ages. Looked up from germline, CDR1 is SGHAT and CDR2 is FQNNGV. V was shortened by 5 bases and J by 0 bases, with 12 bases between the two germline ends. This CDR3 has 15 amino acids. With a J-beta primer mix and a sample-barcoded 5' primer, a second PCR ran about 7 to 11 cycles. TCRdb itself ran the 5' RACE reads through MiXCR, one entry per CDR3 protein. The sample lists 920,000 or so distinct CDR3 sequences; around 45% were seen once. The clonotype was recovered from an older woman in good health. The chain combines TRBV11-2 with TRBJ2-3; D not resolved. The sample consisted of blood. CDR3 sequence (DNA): TGTGCCAGCAGCCAATTGCCGACTAGCACAGATACGCAGTATTTT. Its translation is CASSQLPTSTDTQYF.